A selection of T cell receptor beta chains follows, all from one sample in a study of T cells in localized non-small cell lung cancer. Assay: immunoSEQ multiplex PCR; the TCRdb copy retains only in-frame clones and omits some. Of about 19,000 clones in the sample, 75% to 95% were seen once. Sequencing was performed on peripheral blood, taken before any cancer treatment. The receptors were sampled from a male donor older than 55 with stage I squamous cell lung carcinoma. CDR3s include the opening cysteine and the closing phenylalanine or tryptophan. The D gene is left open where the match is weak. Expanded clones get a size class; other rows say once, few or many, or leave the size out.

J gene,V gene,D gene,clone size,CDR3 protein,CDR3 DNA
TRBJ2-7,TRBV5-4,.,.,CASSLGGLDPYEQYF,TGTGCCAGCAGCTTGGGAGGGCTGGACCCCTACGAGCAGTACTTC
TRBJ2-1,TRBV2,TRBD2,.,CASSAGTSGYNEQFF,TGTGCCAGCAGTGCCGGGACTAGCGGATACAATGAGCAGTTCTTC
TRBJ2-7,TRBV7-8,.,once,CASSFPPPRSYEQYF,TGTGCCAGCAGCTTTCCACCACCTCGCTCCTACGAGCAGTACTTC
TRBJ1-3,TRBV4-1,.,.,CASSQDGVTGNTIYF,TGCGCCAGCAGCCAAGATGGGGTTACGGGAAACACCATATATTTT
TRBJ2-5,TRBV5-4,TRBD1,.,CASSPGGAGQETQYF,TGTGCCAGCAGTCCAGGGGGCGCGGGGCAAGAGACCCAGTACTTC
TRBJ2-5,TRBV9,TRBD1,few,CASSPHGQGGQETQYF,TGTGCCAGCAGCCCCCACGGACAGGGAGGCCAAGAGACCCAGTACTTC
TRBJ1-1,TRBV2,TRBD1,few,CASSEGGQGPEAFF,TGTGCCAGCAGTGAAGGGGGACAGGGCCCTGAAGCTTTCTTT
TRBJ2-3,TRBV10-3,TRBD1,.,CAISRQGSADTQYF,TGTGCCATCAGTAGACAGGGTTCCGCAGATACGCAGTATTTT
TRBJ2-3,TRBV4-1,TRBD1,.,CASSQDSGTGGPSQYF,TGCGCCAGCAGCCAAGACTCCGGGACAGGGGGCCCTTCGCAGTATTTT
TRBJ1-4,TRBV29-1,TRBD1,.,CSGRTGLSNEKLFF,TGCAGCGGTAGGACAGGCCTTTCTAATGAAAAACTGTTTTTT
TRBJ1-2,TRBV7-6,TRBD1,.,CASSLGGTGSYGYTF,TGTGCCAGCAGCTTAGGGGGGACAGGCAGCTATGGCTACACCTTC
TRBJ2-2,TRBV4-3,TRBD2,.,CASSQGGAGGPTGELFF,TGCGCCAGCAGCCAAGGGGGAGCGGGAGGGCCAACCGGGGAGCTGTTTTTT
TRBJ1-4,TRBV28,.,.,CASSSSGTLNEKLFF,TGTGCCAGCAGTTCGTCCGGGACGCTAAATGAAAAACTGTTTTTT
TRBJ1-1,TRBV28,.,.,CASSSGGQDTEAFF,TGTGCCAGCAGTTCTGGTGGGCAAGACACTGAAGCTTTCTTT
TRBJ2-7,TRBV6-1,.,few,CASSEASLVEQYF,TGTGCCAGCAGTGAAGCTTCTCTGGTCGAGCAGTACTTC
TRBJ1-2,TRBV18,.,.,CASSPSSIHYGYTF,TGTGCCAGCTCACCATCCAGCATACACTATGGCTACACCTTC
TRBJ2-7,TRBV7-2,.,.,CASSPGGWEQYF,TGTGCCAGCAGCCCCGGGGGTTGGGAGCAGTACTTC
TRBJ2-1,TRBV13,.,.,CASSLALASEQFF,TGTGCCAGCAGCTTAGCCCTAGCTTCTGAGCAGTTCTTC
TRBJ1-1,TRBV29-1,.,.,CSGDSLMNTEAFF,TGCAGCGGAGACAGCCTCATGAACACTGAAGCTTTCTTT
TRBJ1-5,TRBV2,.,.,CASSDSFRSWGSGNQPQHF,TGTGCCAGCAGTGATAGTTTCAGGAGCTGGGGTTCGGGGAATCAGCCCCAGCATTTT
TRBJ2-7,TRBV7-2,TRBD2,.,CASSLEGLALSYEQYF,TGTGCCAGCAGCTTAGAAGGACTAGCTTTATCCTACGAGCAGTACTTC
TRBJ2-1,TRBV11-3,TRBD2,.,CASSTQGLAHNEQFF,TGTGCCAGCAGCACCCAGGGACTAGCTCACAATGAGCAGTTCTTC
TRBJ1-2,TRBV28,TRBD1,once,CAYQRTGTYGYTF,TGTGCCTATCAGAGGACAGGGACCTATGGCTACACCTTC
TRBJ2-7,TRBV5-4,TRBD1,.,CASSLGAGGLSYEQYF,TGTGCCAGCAGCTTGGGCGCAGGGGGCTTATCCTACGAGCAGTACTTC
TRBJ1-2,TRBV7-3,.,.,CASSLDGYGYTF,TGTGCCAGCAGCTTGGACGGCTATGGCTACACCTTC
TRBJ1-2,TRBV28,.,.,CASSSPTGSRYGYTF,TGTGCCAGCAGTTCACCTACAGGGTCTCGGTATGGCTACACCTTC
TRBJ2-1,TRBV29-1,.,.,CSVEELVPGEQFF,TGCAGCGTTGAGGAACTAGTCCCCGGCGAGCAGTTCTTC
TRBJ2-5,TRBV7-7,TRBD2,.,CASSSGGPGETQYF,TGTGCCAGCAGTTCGGGAGGGCCGGGGGAGACCCAGTACTTC
TRBJ2-1,TRBV19,.,.,CASSRGDSYNEQFF,TGTGCCAGTAGTCGCGGAGACTCCTACAATGAGCAGTTCTTC
TRBJ2-7,TRBV11-1,TRBD1,.,CASSLRDRGLSSYEQYF,TGTGCCAGCAGCTTAAGGGACAGGGGGCTTTCCTCCTACGAGCAGTACTTC
TRBJ2-7,TRBV5-1,TRBD2,.,CASSLASGRNEQYF,TGCGCCAGCAGCTTGGCCAGCGGGAGAAACGAGCAGTACTTC
TRBJ1-3,TRBV7-8,.,.,CASSFSFGVGNTIYF,TGTGCCAGCAGCTTCTCCTTTGGGGTCGGAAACACCATATATTTT
TRBJ2-2,TRBV6-1,.,.,CASSVMFGGGELFF,TGTGCCAGCAGTGTTATGTTTGGGGGCGGGGAGCTGTTTTTT
TRBJ2-1,TRBV4-3,TRBD2,.,CASSQTPGLAGNYNEQFF,TGCGCCAGCAGCCAAACCCCGGGACTAGCGGGAAACTACAATGAGCAGTTCTTC
TRBJ1-5,TRBV5-1,.,once,CASSLSDGQPQHF,TGCGCCAGCAGCTTGTCAGACGGGCAGCCCCAGCATTTT
TRBJ2-2,TRBV7-3,TRBD2,.,CASSLRAGANTGELFF,TGTGCCAGCAGCCTACGAGCGGGAGCGAACACCGGGGAGCTGTTTTTT
TRBJ2-7,TRBV15,.,.,CATSGGRVPPAEQYF,TGTGCCACCAGCGGGGGACGGGTCCCACCGGCCGAGCAGTACTTC
TRBJ1-1,TRBV5-1,TRBD1,.,CASHAETGGAEAFF,TGCGCCAGCCACGCGGAGACAGGGGGCGCTGAAGCTTTCTTT
TRBJ2-7,TRBV18,TRBD1,.,CASSPGTGDEQYF,TGTGCCAGCTCACCAGGGACAGGGGACGAGCAGTACTTC
TRBJ2-1,TRBV21-1,.,once,CASSNGPREGLYQFF,TGTGCCAGCAGCAATGGACCGCGGGAGGGTCTCTACCAGTTCTTC
TRBJ2-7,TRBV28,TRBD2,.,CASSSLAGKFGEQYF,TGTGCCAGCAGTTCCTTAGCGGGAAAGTTCGGCGAGCAGTACTTC
TRBJ2-7,TRBV5-4,TRBD1,.,CASTRTGGYEQYF,TGTGCCAGCACAAGGACAGGGGGCTACGAGCAGTACTTC
TRBJ2-7,TRBV2,TRBD1,.,CASAPLQGGEQYF,TGTGCCAGCGCCCCGCTACAGGGGGGCGAGCAGTACTTC
TRBJ2-3,TRBV6-5,.,.,CASSFGTPSTDTQYF,TGTGCCAGCAGCTTCGGGACTCCCAGCACAGATACGCAGTATTTT
TRBJ1-3,TRBV4-3,.,.,CASSQQTNGNTIYF,TGCGCCAGCAGCCAGCAAACAAATGGAAACACCATATATTTT
TRBJ2-7,TRBV28,TRBD2,.,CASRGLAGAYEQYF,TGTGCCAGCAGAGGACTAGCGGGGGCCTACGAGCAGTACTTC
TRBJ1-5,TRBV7-4,.,.,CASSVTSWNQPQHF,TGTGCCAGCAGTGTGACATCTTGGAATCAGCCCCAGCATTTT
TRBJ1-5,TRBV25-1,.,.,CDSSGGNSLSQPQHF,TGTGACAGCAGTGGGGGAAACAGCTTAAGCCAGCCCCAGCATTTT
TRBJ2-7,TRBV10-3,.,once,CAISDSTGTYEQYF,TGTGCCATCAGTGACTCGACAGGCACCTACGAGCAGTACTTC
TRBJ2-7,TRBV5-1,.,.,CASSLGRAGAEQYF,TGCGCCAGCAGCCTCGGCCGGGCCGGCGCCGAGCAGTACTTC
TRBJ2-7,TRBV10-3,.,.,CAISESSRVTEQYF,TGTGCCATCAGTGAGTCTTCAAGAGTTACCGAGCAGTACTTC
TRBJ2-3,TRBV14,TRBD2,.,CASSPQLGTSGSTDTQYF,TGTGCCAGCAGCCCACAGCTAGGAACTAGCGGGAGTACAGATACGCAGTATTTT
TRBJ2-7,TRBV19,.,.,CASSPRFLLYEQYF,TGTGCCAGTAGTCCCCGGTTCCTTCTCTACGAGCAGTACTTC
TRBJ2-7,TRBV18,TRBD2,.,CASSPGLAGTYEQYF,TGTGCCAGCTCACCAGGACTAGCGGGGACCTACGAGCAGTACTTC
TRBJ2-5,TRBV6-4,TRBD2,once,CASSDSQSGRDGETQYF,TGTGCCAGCAGTGACTCGCAGAGCGGGAGGGACGGAGAGACCCAGTACTTC